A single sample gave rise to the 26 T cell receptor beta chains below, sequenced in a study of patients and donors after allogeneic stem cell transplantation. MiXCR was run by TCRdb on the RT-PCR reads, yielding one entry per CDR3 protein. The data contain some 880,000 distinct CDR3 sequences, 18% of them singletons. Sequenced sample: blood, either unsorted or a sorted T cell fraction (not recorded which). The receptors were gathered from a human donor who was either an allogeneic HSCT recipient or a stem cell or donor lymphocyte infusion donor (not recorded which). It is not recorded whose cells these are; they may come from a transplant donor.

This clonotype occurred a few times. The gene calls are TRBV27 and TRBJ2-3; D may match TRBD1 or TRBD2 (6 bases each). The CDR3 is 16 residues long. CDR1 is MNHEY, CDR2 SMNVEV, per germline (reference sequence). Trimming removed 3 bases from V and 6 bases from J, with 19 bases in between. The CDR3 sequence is CASSLGGPRGADTQYF. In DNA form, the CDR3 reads TGTGCCAGCAGTTTGGGGGGCCCTCGAGGTGCGGATACGCAGTATTTT.

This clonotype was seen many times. The CDR3 sequence is CSARAGYGYTF. Written as DNA, the CDR3 is TGCAGTGCTAGGGCAGGGTATGGCTACACCTTC. The chain employs TRBV20-1 and TRBJ1-2; the D gene is possibly TRBD1 (5 bases). The V end lost 3 bases, the J end lost 5 bases, and 7 bases lay between the germline ends. Germline V gives CDR1 DFQATT, CDR2 SNEGSKA (reference sequence). CDR3 length: 11 residues.

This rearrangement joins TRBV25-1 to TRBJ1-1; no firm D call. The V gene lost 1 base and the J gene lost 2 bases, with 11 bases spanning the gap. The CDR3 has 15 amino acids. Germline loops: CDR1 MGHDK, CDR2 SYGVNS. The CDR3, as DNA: TGTGCCAGCAGTGAATCCCGCCCTGTAAACACTGAAGCTTTCTTT. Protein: CASSESRPVNTEAFF.

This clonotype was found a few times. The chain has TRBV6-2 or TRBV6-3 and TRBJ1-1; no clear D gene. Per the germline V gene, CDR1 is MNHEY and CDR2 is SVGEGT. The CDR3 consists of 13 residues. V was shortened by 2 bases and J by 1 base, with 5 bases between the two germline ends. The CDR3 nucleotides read TGTGCCAGCAGTTACGACGGGAACACTGAAGCTTTCTTT. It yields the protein CASSYDGNTEAFF.

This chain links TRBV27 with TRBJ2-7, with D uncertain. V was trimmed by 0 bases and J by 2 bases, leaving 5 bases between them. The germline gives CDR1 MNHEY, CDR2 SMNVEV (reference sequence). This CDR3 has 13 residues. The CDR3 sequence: CASSLSWPYEQYF. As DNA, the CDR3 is TGTGCCAGCAGTTTATCGTGGCCCTACGAGCAGTACTTC.

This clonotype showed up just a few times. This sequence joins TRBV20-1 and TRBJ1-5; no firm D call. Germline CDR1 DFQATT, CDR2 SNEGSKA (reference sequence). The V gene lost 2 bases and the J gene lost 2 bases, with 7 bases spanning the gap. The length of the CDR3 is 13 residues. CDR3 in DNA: TGCAGTGCTAGAAAGGCAGGCAATCAGCCCCAGCATTTT. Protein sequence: CSARKAGNQPQHF.

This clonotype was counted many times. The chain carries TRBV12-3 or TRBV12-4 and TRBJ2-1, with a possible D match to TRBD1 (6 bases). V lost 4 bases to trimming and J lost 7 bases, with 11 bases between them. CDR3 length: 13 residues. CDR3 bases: TGTGCCAGCAGTTCCCGGACAGATAATGAGCAGTTCTTC. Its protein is CASSSRTDNEQFF.

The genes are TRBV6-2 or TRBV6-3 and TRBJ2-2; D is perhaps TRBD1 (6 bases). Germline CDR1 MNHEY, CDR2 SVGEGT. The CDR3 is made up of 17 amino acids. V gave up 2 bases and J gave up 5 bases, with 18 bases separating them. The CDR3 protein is CASSYPQTGRGTGELFF. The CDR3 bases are TGTGCCAGCAGTTACCCGCAGACAGGACGCGGTACCGGGGAGCTGTTTTTT.

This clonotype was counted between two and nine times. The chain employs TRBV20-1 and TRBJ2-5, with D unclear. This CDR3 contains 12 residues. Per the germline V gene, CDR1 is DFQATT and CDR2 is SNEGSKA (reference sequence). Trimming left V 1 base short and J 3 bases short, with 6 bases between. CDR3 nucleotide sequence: TGCAGTGCTAGAGTCTTTAAAGAGACCCAGTACTTC. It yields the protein CSARVFKETQYF.

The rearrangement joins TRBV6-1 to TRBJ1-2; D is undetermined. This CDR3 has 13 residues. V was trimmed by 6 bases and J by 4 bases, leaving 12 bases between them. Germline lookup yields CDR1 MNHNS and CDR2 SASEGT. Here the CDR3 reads CASRKARLYGYTF. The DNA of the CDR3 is TGTGCCAGCAGGAAGGCGCGGCTCTATGGCTACACCTTC.

The CDR3 DNA is TGTGCCAGCAGCTTATCGGCGACAAAGAACACCGGGGAGCTGTTTTTT. Its translation: CASSLSATKNTGELFF. The gene calls are TRBV11-3 and TRBJ2-2; D is unresolved. Germline lookup yields CDR1 SGHNT and CDR2 YENEEA. The CDR3 is 16 residues long. Trimming removed 2 bases from V and 1 base from J, with 11 bases in between.

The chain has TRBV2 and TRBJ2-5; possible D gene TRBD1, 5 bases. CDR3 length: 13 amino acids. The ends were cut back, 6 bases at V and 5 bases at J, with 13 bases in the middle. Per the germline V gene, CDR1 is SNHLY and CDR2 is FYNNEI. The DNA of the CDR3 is TGTGCCAGCAGAGTGACAGTATGGGAGACCCAGTACTTC. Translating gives CASRVTVWETQYF. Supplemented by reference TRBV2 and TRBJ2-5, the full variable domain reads EPEVTQTPSHQVTQMGQEVILRCVPISNHLYFYWYRQILGQKVEFLVSFYNNEISEKSEIFDDQFSVERPDGSNFTLKIRSTKLEDSAMYFCASRVTVWETQYFGPGTRLLVL.

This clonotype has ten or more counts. CDR3 loop: CASSWDRANTGELFF. The DNA of the CDR3 is TGTGCCAGCAGCTGGGACCGTGCGAACACCGGGGAGCTGTTTTTT. The chain employs TRBV2 and TRBJ2-2; D assignment may be TRBD1 or TRBD2 (5 bases each). V lost 6 bases and J 0 bases, leaving 11 bases between the germline ends. The CDR3 has 15 amino acids. Germline values: CDR1 SNHLY, CDR2 FYNNEI.

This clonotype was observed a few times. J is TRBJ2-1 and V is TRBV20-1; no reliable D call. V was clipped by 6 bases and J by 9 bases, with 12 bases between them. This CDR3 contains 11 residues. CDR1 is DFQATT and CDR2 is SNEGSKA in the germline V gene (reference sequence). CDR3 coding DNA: TGCAGTGCGCACGGCGTGGGTGAGCAGTTCTTC. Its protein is CSAHGVGEQFF.

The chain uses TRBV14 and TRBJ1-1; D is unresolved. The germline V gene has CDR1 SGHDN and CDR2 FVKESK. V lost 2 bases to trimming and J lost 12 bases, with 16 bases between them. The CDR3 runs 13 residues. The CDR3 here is CASSQLLGTGTFF. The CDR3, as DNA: TGTGCCAGCAGCCAACTCCTGGGAACTGGGACTTTCTTT.

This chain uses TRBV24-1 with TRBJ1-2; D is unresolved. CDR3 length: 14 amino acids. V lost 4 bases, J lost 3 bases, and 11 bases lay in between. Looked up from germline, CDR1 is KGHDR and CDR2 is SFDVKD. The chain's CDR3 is CATSDLQRDYGYTF. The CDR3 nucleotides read TGTGCCACCAGTGACCTACAGAGAGACTATGGCTACACCTTC.

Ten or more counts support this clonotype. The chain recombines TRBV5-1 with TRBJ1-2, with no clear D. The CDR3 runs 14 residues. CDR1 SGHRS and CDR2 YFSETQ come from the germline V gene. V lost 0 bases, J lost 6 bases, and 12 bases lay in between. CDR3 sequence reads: CASSLDVGPDGYTF. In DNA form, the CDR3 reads TGCGCCAGCAGCTTGGATGTCGGTCCGGATGGCTACACCTTC.

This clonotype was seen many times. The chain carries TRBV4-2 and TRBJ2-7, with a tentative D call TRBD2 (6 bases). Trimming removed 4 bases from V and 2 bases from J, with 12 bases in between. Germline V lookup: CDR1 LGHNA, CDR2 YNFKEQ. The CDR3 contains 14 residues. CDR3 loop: CASSLRLDPYEQYF. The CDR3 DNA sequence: TGTGCCAGCAGCCTTCGACTAGACCCCTACGAGCAGTACTTC.

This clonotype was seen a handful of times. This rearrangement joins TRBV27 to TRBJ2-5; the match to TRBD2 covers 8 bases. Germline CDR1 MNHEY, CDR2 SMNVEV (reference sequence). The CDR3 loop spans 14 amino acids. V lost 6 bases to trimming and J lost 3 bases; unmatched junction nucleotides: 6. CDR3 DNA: TGTGCCAGCAGCCAACTAGCGGCCGAAGAGACCCAGTACTTC. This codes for CASSQLAAEETQYF.

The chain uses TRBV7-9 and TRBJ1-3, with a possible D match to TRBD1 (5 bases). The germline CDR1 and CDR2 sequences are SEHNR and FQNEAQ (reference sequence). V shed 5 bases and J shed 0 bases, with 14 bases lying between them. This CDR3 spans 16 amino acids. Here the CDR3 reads CASSPETVHSGNTIYF. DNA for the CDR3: TGTGCCAGCAGCCCCGAGACAGTTCACTCTGGAAACACCATATATTTT.

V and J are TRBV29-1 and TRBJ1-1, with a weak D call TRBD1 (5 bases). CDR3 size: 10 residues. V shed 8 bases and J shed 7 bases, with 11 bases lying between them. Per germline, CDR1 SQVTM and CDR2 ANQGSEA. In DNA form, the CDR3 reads TGCAGCACGGGGGAAATTGAAGCTTTCTTT. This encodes CSTGEIEAFF.

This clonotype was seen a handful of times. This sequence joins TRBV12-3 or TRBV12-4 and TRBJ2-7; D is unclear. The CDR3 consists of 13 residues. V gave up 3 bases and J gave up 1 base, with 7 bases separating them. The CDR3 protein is CASSLGMSYEQYF. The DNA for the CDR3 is TGTGCCAGCAGTTTGGGAATGTCCTACGAGCAGTACTTC.

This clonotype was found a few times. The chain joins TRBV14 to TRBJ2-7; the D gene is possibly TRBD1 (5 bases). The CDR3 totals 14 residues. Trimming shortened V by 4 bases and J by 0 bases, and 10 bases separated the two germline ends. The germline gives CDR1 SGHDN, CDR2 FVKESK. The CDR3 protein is CASSRQSSSYEQYF. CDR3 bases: TGTGCCAGCAGCCGACAGAGTAGCTCCTACGAGCAGTACTTC.

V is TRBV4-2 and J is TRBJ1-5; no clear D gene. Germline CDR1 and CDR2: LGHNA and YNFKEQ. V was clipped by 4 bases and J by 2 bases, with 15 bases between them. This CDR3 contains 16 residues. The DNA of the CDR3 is TGTGCCAGCAGCCCCTCGAGCATCCTCGGCAATCAGCCCCAGCATTTT. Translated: CASSPSSILGNQPQHF.

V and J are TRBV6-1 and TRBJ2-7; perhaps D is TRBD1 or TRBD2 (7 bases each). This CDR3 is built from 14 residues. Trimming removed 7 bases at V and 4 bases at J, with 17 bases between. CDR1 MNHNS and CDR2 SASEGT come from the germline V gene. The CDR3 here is CASTLTGEGYEQYF. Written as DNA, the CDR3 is TGTGCCAGCACCCTTACAGGGGAGGGGTACGAGCAGTACTTC.

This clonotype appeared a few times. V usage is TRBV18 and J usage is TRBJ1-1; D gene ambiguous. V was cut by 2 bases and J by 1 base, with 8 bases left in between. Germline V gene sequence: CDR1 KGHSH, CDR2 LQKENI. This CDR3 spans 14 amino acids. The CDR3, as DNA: TGTGCCAGCTCACCATTAGGGTCGAACACTGAAGCTTTCTTT. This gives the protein CASSPLGSNTEAFF.